This T cell receptor beta chain was found in a study of cytomegalovirus exposure and HLA in healthy donors. PCR involved 60 Vbeta and 13 Jbeta primers. Profiled with immunoSEQ multiplex PCR; TCRdb holds only in-frame clones, not every one. In the table there are around 81,000 clones, under 70% of which are singletons. Germline V gene data show CDR1 as SGDLS and CDR2 as YYNGEE. This CDR3 region has 18 residues. V was clipped by 4 bases and J by 6 bases; unmatched bases: 17. The TCR sequence derives from a man aged 25-45 years in good health and CMV-seropositive. V and J are TRBV9 and TRBJ2-1, with 9 bases matching TRBD1. Material: PBMCs. The CDR3 DNA follows: TGTGCCAGCAGCCTCTCCCACCGGGGGACAGGGATTTTCAATGAGCAGTTCTTC. It yields the protein CASSLSHRGTGIFNEQFF.